This T cell receptor beta chain is from a study of blood T cell repertoires in COVID-19. The method was immunoSEQ multiplex PCR; TCRdb's version includes in-frame clones alone and lacks a portion of them. The profile shows around 430,000 clones, more than 70% of them singletons. The Seattle patients joined while their infection was active and were tracked longitudinally afterward. The CDR3 totals 15 residues. V was cut by 4 bases and J by 7 bases, with 17 bases left in between. The V gene's germline CDR1 is SGHNT and CDR2 YYREEE (reference sequence). This clone appeared a single time. Sequenced input: peripheral blood. The sequence was collected from a woman between 45 and 65 years old with COVID-19, enrolled during active disease. V gene TRBV5-4 combines with J gene TRBJ1-4; weak D call: TRBD1 (5 bases). CDR3 loop: CASSPESSGIEKLFF. The CDR3 nucleotides read TGTGCCAGCAGCCCCGAGTCGTCAGGGATTGAAAAACTGTTTTTT.